These T cell receptor beta chains were read from a single sample in a study of T cells in Graves' hyperthyroidism and ophthalmopathy. In TCRdb, the multiplex PCR reads were re-called with MiXCR into one record per CDR3 protein. Here the sample spans about 590,000 distinct CDR3 sequences, approximately 15% being singletons. Sequencing was done on a sample of blood. The origin of the receptors is a woman aged 25 to 39 with Graves' hyperthyroidism. CDR3s include the opening cysteine and the closing phenylalanine or tryptophan. D genes are given only for firm matches. Where a row states a size, it is once, few, many or the class of an expanded clone; other rows omit it.

J gene,V gene,clone size,D gene,CDR3 DNA,CDR3 protein
TRBJ1-3,TRBV5-1,many,TRBD1,TGCGCCAGCAGCTGGGCCTCCGGGACAGTCTTCGGAAACACCATATATTTT,CASSWASGTVFGNTIYF
TRBJ2-3,TRBV7-8,few,.,TGTGCCAGCAGCTTAGCTGGGCTAACCTCAGATACGCAGTATTTT,CASSLAGLTSDTQYF
TRBJ2-7,TRBV11-2,many,TRBD2,TGTGCCAGCAGCTCAAGTACTAGCGGGGGGGCCTCCTACGAGCAGTACTTC,CASSSSTSGGASYEQYF
TRBJ2-1,TRBV7-2,many,TRBD2,TGTGCCAGCAGCATACCGGGACTAGCGGGAGTTCCAAATGAGCAGTTCTTC,CASSIPGLAGVPNEQFF
TRBJ1-2,TRBV2,many,.,TGTGCCAGCAGTGCCGAGACAGAGCATGGCTACACCTTC,CASSAETEHGYTF
TRBJ2-3,TRBV12-3/TRBV12-4,many,.,TGTGCCAGCAGTGGGGGACTGGGCAGCACAGATACGCAGTATTTT,CASSGGLGSTDTQYF
TRBJ2-1,TRBV28,.,.,TGTGCCAGCAGTTTAGAAAGGGAAATGGGCAATGGGCAGTTCTTC,CASSLEREMGNGQFF
TRBJ1-5,TRBV27,.,.,TGTGCCAGCAGTTCCCGGTTTTCCCAGCCCCAGCATTTT,CASSSRFSQPQHF
TRBJ1-1,TRBV28,few,.,TGTGCCAGCAGTCCGCCTCAAGGCATGAACACTGAAGCTTTCTTT,CASSPPQGMNTEAFF
TRBJ2-1,TRBV7-3,many,TRBD2,TGTGCCAGCAGCCAACAGGGACTAGCGGGAGCTGGAGAGCAGTTCTTC,CASSQQGLAGAGEQFF
TRBJ1-4,TRBV19,few,.,TGTGCCAGTAGTGCAGTCGTCCTGTTGGGGCTTGAAAAACTGTTTTTT,CASSAVVLLGLEKLFF
TRBJ2-6,TRBV9,.,.,TGTGCCAGCAGCGCTCCCTCCTCTGGGGCCAACGTCCTGACTTTC,CASSAPSSGANVLTF
TRBJ2-7,TRBV29-1,.,TRBD2,TGCAGCGTTGAAGTACTAGCGGGCTACGAGCAGTACTTC,CSVEVLAGYEQYF
TRBJ2-1,TRBV2,many,.,TGTGCCAGCAGTGAGAGCGCCGCCTACAATGAGCAGTTCTTC,CASSESAAYNEQFF
TRBJ1-1,TRBV10-3,many,.,TGTGCCATCAGTGACGGAGGGGCGGTGGGGACTGAAGCTTTCTTT,CAISDGGAVGTEAFF
TRBJ1-6,TRBV28,.,.,TGTGCCAGCAGTTTGACTGGACAGTCTCTTAGCTCCTATAATTCACCCCTCCACTTT,CASSLTGQSLSSYNSPLHF
TRBJ2-7,TRBV6-1,few,.,TGTGCCAGCAGTTCCGTTTCGGGATCAGGGGAGCAGTACTTC,CASSSVSGSGEQYF
TRBJ2-7,TRBV27,.,TRBD2,TGTGCCAGCAGTTCAAAGCGGGAAGTTACCTACGAGCAGTACTTC,CASSSKREVTYEQYF
TRBJ2-1,TRBV20-1,.,.,TGCAGTGGCGGCGCGAACAATCGGAATGAGCAGTTCTTC,CSGGANNRNEQFF
TRBJ2-1,TRBV6-4,.,TRBD2,TGTGCCAGCAGTGAAGCGCTAGCGGGAGTTGAGCAGTTCTTC,CASSEALAGVEQFF
TRBJ2-1,TRBV30,many,TRBD2,TGTGCCTGCGCTAGCGGGAGGGGGGTTTACAATGAGCAGTTCTTC,CACASGRGVYNEQFF
TRBJ2-3,TRBV5-5,many,.,TGTGCCAGCAGCTTCCCCCCAGTTTCGACTAGCACAGATACGCAGTATTTT,CASSFPPVSTSTDTQYF
TRBJ2-1,TRBV5-1,many,TRBD1,TGCGCCAGCAGCGAGTTGGGACAGGGCTCCTACAATGAGCAGTTCTTC,CASSELGQGSYNEQFF
TRBJ2-7,TRBV27,many,.,TGTGCCAGCAGTTTAAAAGTGGGAGTCACCTACGAGCAGTACTTC,CASSLKVGVTYEQYF
TRBJ2-2,TRBV12-3/TRBV12-4,.,TRBD1,TGTGCCAGCAGGACAGGGGTTTGGTCCGGGGAGCTGTTTTTT,CASRTGVWSGELFF